Listed here are 3 T cell receptor beta chains from one sample, sequenced in a study of T cell changes during pregnancy in multiple sclerosis. TCRdb keeps only in-frame clones here, not all; method: immunoSEQ multiplex PCR. The sample lists 58,000 or so clones, roughly 91% occurring once. Material: CD4+ T cells from peripheral blood mononuclear cells, obtained in the third trimester of pregnancy. The receptors were sampled from a female donor with multiple sclerosis, enrolled in a pregnancy study.

The chain couples TRBV9 to TRBJ2-7; 8 positions agree with TRBD2. V shed 3 bases and J 7 bases; nucleotides not matched to a gene: 9. Germline lookup yields CDR1 SGDLS and CDR2 YYNGEE. The CDR3 has 14 residues. The DNA of the CDR3 is TGTGCCAGCAGCGCGGGGGGGCCCACGGGTGAGCAGTACTTC. It yields the protein CASSAGGPTGEQYF.

This rearrangement joins TRBV11-2 to TRBJ2-7, with TRBD1 as a possible D gene (5 bases). This CDR3 spans 14 amino acids. V was cut by 4 bases and J by 4 bases, with 14 bases left in between. CDR1 and CDR2 from the germline V gene are SGHAT and FQNNGV. CDR3 sequence: CASSSLAQGYEQYF. The CDR3 DNA sequence: TGTGCCAGCAGCTCCTTGGCGCAGGGATACGAGCAGTACTTC. Full variable domain (rest looked up from reference TRBV11-2 and TRBJ2-7): EAGVAQSPRYKIIEKRQSVAFWCNPISGHATLYWYQQILGQGPKLLIQFQNNGVVDDSQLPKDRFSAERLKGVDSTLKIQPAKLEDSAVYLCASSSLAQGYEQYFGPGTRLTVT.

This chain links TRBV6-5 with TRBJ2-1; TRBD2 matches at 9 bases. Germline V lookup: CDR1 MNHEY, CDR2 SVGAGI. Germline trimming cut 2 bases from V and 10 bases from J; bases unmatched to any gene: 3. The length of the CDR3 is 13 residues. The CDR3 bases are TGTGCCAGCAGTTACGGAGCGGGGGGCGAGCAGTTCTTC. Its translation: CASSYGAGGEQFF.